This T cell receptor (beta chain) appears in the sequencing data of a study of blood T cell repertoires in COVID-19. Looking at the study overall: Italy, Spain and the United States were the sources of the convalescent and acute COVID-19 samples. Sample material is recorded as cDNA or gDNA derived from T cells, B-cell-depleted T cells, or PBMCs.

This study enrolled people aged about 18 to 100 from 24 US geographic areas. Participant-given clinical history determined each cohort assignment. Germline CDR1 and CDR2: MNHNY and SVGAGI (reference sequence). The ends were cut back, 10 bases at V and 4 bases at J, with 19 bases in the middle. This CDR3 comprises 14 residues. Measured with immunoSEQ multiplex PCR; TCRdb has only the in-frame clones, and not every one. The sample yields under 450,000 clones, roughly 86% seen once. This clonotype was sampled from a man between 25 and 39 years old who had recovered from COVID-19. The sample consisted of PBMCs or T cells enriched from blood (not recorded which). The V call is TRBV6-6, the J call TRBJ1-2; D is perhaps TRBD1 (5 bases). CDR3 protein: CAIHPGGSGYGYTF. CDR3 nucleotide sequence: TGTGCCATTCACCCCGGGGGTAGCGGCTATGGCTACACCTTC.